A selection of T cell receptor beta chains follows, all from one sample in a study of blood T cell repertoires in COVID-19. Here immunoSEQ multiplex PCR was the method, and the copy in TCRdb shows in-frame clones only, minus some. In the table there are hundreds of thousands of clones, 86% of which are singletons. Sequenced sample: peripheral blood. These receptors came from a woman aged 50 to 65 with acute or convalescent COVID-19. Each CDR3 is given with its conserved first and last residue. D genes are given only for firm matches.

d_call j_call v_call cdr3_aa
TRBD2 TRBJ2-5 TRBV5-8 CASSLGAGAFQETQYF
. TRBJ2-2 TRBV6-5 CASKRDRLNTGELFF
. TRBJ2-5 TRBV19 CASSRTRGGGSIETQYF
TRBD2 TRBJ2-7 TRBV6-2/TRBV6-3 CASSLAGLAGSYEQYF
TRBD1 TRBJ2-5 TRBV27 CASSPSDRAGETQYF
. TRBJ2-2 TRBV10-3 CAISESGENTGELFF
. TRBJ2-1 TRBV9 CASSVGLMTYNEQFF
. TRBJ2-5 TRBV3-1/TRBV3-2 CASSLWTAQETQYF
TRBD2 TRBJ2-2 TRBV7-2 CASSLASGTGELFF
. TRBJ1-5 TRBV6-5 CASIPGQYGGQPQHF
TRBD2 TRBJ2-3 TRBV7-2 CASSGLAGDGTDTQYF
. TRBJ2-1 TRBV6-5 CASESNSYNEQFF
TRBD2 TRBJ2-5 TRBV7-2 CASSLGTGGVVQETQYF
TRBD2 TRBJ2-1 TRBV7-2 CASSLGTSGSNEQFF
. TRBJ1-1 TRBV6-2/TRBV6-3 CASSYTYPGAGGTEAFF
TRBD1 TRBJ2-3 TRBV6-5 CASSYALGGTTDTQYF
TRBD2 TRBJ2-2 TRBV5-8 CASSSGLVGTGELFF
. TRBJ1-2 TRBV7-9 CASSLGTRQYGYTF
TRBD2 TRBJ2-7 TRBV29-1 CSVERGYEQYF
TRBD2 TRBJ2-1 TRBV9 CASSVGEGDYNEQFF
. TRBJ2-3 TRBV5-5 CASSPGQTWDTQYF
TRBD1 TRBJ1-1 TRBV5-1 CASGIDRVMNTEAFF
. TRBJ1-5 TRBV6-2/TRBV6-3 CASSYRGGYQPQHF
. TRBJ1-2 TRBV6-5 CASSYSVVGGVGYTF
. TRBJ2-1 TRBV5-1 CASSLARRDYNEQFF
. TRBJ1-2 TRBV6-5 CASRGGTDYGYTF
. TRBJ2-7 TRBV30 CAWSSQQGNYEQYF
. TRBJ2-7 TRBV15 CATSRDLVGGAVQYF
TRBD1 TRBJ1-1 TRBV6-5 CASSYSGTGNTEAFF
. TRBJ2-3 TRBV30 CAWSVLGTSTDTQYF
. TRBJ1-2 TRBV6-5 CASSLRGWDYGYTF
TRBD2 TRBJ2-7 TRBV4-3 CASSRGRGIPYEQYF
. TRBJ2-5 TRBV4-2 CASSQGMVGDQETQYF
. TRBJ1-2 TRBV7-2 CASSLANRVGYGYTF
TRBD2 TRBJ2-7 TRBV7-6 CASSASAGTSGRYEQYF
TRBD1 TRBJ2-3 TRBV9 CASSVEDRSWDTQYF
. TRBJ2-5 TRBV19 CASSPGFVETQYF
TRBD2 TRBJ2-7 TRBV2 CASRLGLASYEQYF
. TRBJ1-2 TRBV24-1 CATWGLNYGYTF
. TRBJ2-7 TRBV6-5 CASSRQGFGKNEQYF
TRBD2 TRBJ2-3 TRBV5-1 CASCRVTSGGTDTQYF
TRBD1 TRBJ1-3 TRBV4-2 CASSLPGQARNTIYF
. TRBJ1-5 TRBV4-1 CASSQDEGQPQHF
TRBD2 TRBJ2-2 TRBV18 CASSSTAARGGTGELFF
TRBD2 TRBJ2-5 TRBV11-3 CASSPGVAGGLKETQYF
. TRBJ1-2 TRBV12-3/TRBV12-4 CASSSGGGYTF
TRBD2 TRBJ2-2 TRBV4-2 CASSQAGGPNTGELFF
. TRBJ1-6 TRBV14 CASSVGQNSPLHF
TRBD1 TRBJ2-5 TRBV29-1 CSVSQTGGWETQYF
. TRBJ2-7 TRBV9 CASSSGWGPTTYEQYF